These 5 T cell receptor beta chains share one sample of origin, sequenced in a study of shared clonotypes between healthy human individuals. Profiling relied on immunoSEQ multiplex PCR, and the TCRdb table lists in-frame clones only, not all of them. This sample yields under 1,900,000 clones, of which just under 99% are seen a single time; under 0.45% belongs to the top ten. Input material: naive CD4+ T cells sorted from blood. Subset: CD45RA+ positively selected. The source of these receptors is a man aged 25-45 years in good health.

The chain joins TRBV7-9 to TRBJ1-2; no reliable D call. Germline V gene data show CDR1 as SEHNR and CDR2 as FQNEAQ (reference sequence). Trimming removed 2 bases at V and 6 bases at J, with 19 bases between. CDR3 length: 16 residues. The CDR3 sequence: CASSLILDIKPHGYTF. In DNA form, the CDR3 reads TGTGCCAGCAGCTTAATCCTTGACATCAAGCCTCATGGCTACACCTTC. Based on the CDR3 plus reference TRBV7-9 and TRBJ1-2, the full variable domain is DTGVSQNPRHKITKRGQNVTFRCDPISEHNRLYWYRQTLGQGPEFLTYFQNEAQLEKSRLLSDRFSAERPKGSFSTLEIQRTEQGDSAMYLCASSLILDIKPHGYTFGSGTRLTVV.

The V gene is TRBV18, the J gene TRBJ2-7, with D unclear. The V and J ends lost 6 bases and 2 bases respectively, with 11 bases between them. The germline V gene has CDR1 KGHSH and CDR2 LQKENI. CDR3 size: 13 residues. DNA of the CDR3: TGTGCCAGCTCGACCTTGGGCACCTACGAGCAGTACTTC. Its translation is CASSTLGTYEQYF. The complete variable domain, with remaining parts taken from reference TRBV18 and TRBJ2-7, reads NAGVMQNPRHLVRRRGQEARLRCSPMKGHSHVYWYRQLPEEGLKFMVYLQKENIIDESGMPKERFSAEFPKEGPSILRIQQVVRGDSAAYFCASSTLGTYEQYFGPGTRLTVT.

CDR3 loop: CASTGLAGQETQYF. The CDR3 DNA follows: TGCGCCAGCACGGGACTAGCGGGACAAGAGACCCAGTACTTC. The chain carries TRBV10-2 and TRBJ2-5; 13 nucleotides line up with TRBD2. Per the germline V gene, CDR1 is WSHSY and CDR2 is SAAADI. The CDR3 consists of 14 residues. V lost 7 bases and J lost 2; bases outside the gene matches: 1.

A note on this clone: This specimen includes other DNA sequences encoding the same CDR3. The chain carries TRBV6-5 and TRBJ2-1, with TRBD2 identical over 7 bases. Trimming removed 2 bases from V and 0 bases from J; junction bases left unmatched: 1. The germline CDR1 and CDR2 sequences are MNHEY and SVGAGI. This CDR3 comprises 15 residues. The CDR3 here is CASSYRGSSYNEQFF. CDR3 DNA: TGTGCCAGCAGTTACCGCGGGAGCTCCTACAATGAGCAGTTCTTC.

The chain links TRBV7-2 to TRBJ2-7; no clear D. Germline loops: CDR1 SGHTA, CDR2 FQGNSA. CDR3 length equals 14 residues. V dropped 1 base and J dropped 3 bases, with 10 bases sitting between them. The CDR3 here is CASSLGRNFYEQYF. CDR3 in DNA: TGTGCCAGCAGCTTAGGACGGAACTTCTACGAGCAGTACTTC.